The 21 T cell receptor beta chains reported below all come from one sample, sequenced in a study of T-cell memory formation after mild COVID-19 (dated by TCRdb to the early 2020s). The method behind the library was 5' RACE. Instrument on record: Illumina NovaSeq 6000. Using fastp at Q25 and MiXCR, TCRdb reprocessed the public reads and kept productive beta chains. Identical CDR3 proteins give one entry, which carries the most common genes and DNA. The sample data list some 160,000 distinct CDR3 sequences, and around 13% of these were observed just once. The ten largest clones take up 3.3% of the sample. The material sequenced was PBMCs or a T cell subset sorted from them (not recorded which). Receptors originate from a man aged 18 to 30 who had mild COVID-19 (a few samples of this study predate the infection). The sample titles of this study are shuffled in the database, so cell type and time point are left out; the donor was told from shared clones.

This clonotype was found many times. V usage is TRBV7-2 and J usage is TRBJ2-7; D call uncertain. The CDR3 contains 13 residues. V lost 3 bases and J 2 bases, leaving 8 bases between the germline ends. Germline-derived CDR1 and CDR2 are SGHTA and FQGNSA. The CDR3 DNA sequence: TGTGCCAGCAGCTTCACCACAGCCTACGAGCAGTACGTC. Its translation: CASSFTTAYEQYV.

The CDR3 nucleotides are TGCGCCAGGACAAACTACAATGAGCAGTTCTTC. Protein product: CARTNYNEQFF. This sequence joins TRBV23-1 and TRBJ2-1; D remains ambiguous. TRBV23-1 is an ORF for which the function is uncertain. Trimming cost V 9 bases and J 3 bases, with 6 bases left between them. The CDR3 sequence is 11 residues long.

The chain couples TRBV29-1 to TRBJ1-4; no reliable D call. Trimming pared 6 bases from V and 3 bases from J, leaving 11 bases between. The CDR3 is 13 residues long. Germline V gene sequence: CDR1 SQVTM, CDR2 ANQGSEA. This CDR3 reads CSVHGGSNEKLFF. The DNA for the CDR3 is TGCAGCGTGCACGGCGGGTCTAATGAAAAACTGTTTTTT.

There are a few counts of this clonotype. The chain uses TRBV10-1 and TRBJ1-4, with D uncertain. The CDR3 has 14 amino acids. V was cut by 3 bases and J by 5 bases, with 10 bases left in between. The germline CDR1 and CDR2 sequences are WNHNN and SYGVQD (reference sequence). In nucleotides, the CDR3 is TGCGCCAGCAGTGAATCGAGCTCGAATGAAAAACTGTTTTTT. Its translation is CASSESSSNEKLFF.

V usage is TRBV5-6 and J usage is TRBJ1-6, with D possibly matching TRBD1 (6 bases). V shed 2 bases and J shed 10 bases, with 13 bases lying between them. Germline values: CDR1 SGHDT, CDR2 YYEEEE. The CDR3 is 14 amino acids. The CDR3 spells CASSLLQGRSPLHF. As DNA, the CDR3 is TGTGCCAGCAGCTTATTGCAGGGGCGGTCACCCCTCCACTTT.

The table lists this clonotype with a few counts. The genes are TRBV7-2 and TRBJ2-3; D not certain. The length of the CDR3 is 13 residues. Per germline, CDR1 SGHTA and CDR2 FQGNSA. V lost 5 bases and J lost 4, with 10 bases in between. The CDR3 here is CASSRIVADTQYF. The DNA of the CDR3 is TGTGCCAGCAGCCGCATAGTAGCAGATACGCAGTATTTT.

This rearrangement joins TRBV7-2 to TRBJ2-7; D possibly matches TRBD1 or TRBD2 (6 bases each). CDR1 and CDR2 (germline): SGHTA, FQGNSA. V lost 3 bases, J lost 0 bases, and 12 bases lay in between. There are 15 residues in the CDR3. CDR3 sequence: CASSLGGGRSYEQYF. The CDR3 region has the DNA TGTGCCAGCAGCTTGGGTGGGGGGCGCTCCTACGAGCAGTACTTC.

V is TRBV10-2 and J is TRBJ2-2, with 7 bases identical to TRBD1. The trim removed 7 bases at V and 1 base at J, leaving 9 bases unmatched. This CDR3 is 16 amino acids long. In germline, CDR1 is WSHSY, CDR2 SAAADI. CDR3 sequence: CASKLDRPLNTGELFF. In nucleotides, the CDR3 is TGCGCCAGCAAATTGGACAGGCCACTGAACACCGGGGAGCTGTTTTTT.

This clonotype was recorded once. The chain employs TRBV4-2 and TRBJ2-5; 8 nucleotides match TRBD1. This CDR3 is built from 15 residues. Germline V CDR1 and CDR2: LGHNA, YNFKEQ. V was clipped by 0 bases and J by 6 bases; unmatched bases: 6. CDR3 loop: CASSQEVQGAQTQYF. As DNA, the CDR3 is TGTGCCAGCAGCCAAGAGGTTCAGGGGGCTCAGACCCAGTACTTC.

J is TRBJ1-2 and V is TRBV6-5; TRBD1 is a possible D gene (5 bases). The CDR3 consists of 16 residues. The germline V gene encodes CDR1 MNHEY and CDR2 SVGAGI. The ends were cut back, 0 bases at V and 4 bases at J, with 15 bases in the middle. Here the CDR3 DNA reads TGTGCCAGCAGTTACTCGAGCGGCCAGGGACTCTATGGCTACACCTTC. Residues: CASSYSSGQGLYGYTF.

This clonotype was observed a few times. The CDR3 here is CASSRTYRGESSDTQYF. The CDR3 region has the DNA TGCGCCAGCAGCCGAACCTACAGGGGGGAGTCTTCCGATACGCAGTATTTT. V gene TRBV4-3 combines with J gene TRBJ2-3, with TRBD1 identical over 8 bases. V was pared by 4 bases and J by 6 bases, with 15 bases of the junction left unmatched. CDR3 size: 17 residues. Germline CDR1 and CDR2: LGHNA and YSLEER.

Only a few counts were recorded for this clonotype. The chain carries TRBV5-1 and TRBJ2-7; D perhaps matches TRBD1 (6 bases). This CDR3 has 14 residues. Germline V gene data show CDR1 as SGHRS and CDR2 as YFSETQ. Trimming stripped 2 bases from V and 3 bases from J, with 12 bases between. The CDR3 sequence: CASSLQGGLYEQYV. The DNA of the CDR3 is TGCGCCAGCAGCTTACAGGGTGGCCTCTACGAGCAGTACGTC.

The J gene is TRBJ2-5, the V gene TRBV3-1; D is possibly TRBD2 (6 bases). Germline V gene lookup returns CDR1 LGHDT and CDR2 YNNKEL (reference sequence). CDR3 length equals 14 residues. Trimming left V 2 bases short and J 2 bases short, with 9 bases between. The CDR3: CASSQTGAQETQYF. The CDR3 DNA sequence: TGTGCCAGCAGCCAAACGGGAGCGCAAGAGACCCAGTACTTC.

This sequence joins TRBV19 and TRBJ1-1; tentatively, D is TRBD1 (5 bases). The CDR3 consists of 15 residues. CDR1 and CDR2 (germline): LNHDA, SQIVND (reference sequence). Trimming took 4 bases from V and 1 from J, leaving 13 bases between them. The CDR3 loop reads CASSTFGTPNTEAFF. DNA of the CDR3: TGTGCCAGTAGTACGTTCGGGACGCCGAACACTGAAGCTTTCTTT.

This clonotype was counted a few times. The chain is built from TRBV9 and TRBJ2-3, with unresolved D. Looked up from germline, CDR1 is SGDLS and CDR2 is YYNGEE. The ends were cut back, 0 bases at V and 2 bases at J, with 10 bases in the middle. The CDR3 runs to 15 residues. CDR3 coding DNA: TGTGCCAGCAGCGTAGAACTCCAACCCACAGATACGCAGTATTTT. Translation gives CASSVELQPTDTQYF.

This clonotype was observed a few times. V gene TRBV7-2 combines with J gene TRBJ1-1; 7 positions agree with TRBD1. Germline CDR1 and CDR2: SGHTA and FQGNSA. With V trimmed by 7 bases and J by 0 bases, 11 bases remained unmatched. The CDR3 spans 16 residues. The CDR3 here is CASNRQGRRLNTEAFF. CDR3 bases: TGTGCCAGCAACCGACAGGGACGTAGGTTGAACACTGAAGCTTTCTTT.

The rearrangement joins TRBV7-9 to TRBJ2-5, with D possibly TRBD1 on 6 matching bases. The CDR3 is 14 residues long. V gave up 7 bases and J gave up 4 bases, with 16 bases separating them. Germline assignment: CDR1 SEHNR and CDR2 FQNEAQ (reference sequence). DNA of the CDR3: TGTGCCAGCACTTCAGGGGTTTTGCGAGAGACCCAGTACTTC. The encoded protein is CASTSGVLRETQYF.

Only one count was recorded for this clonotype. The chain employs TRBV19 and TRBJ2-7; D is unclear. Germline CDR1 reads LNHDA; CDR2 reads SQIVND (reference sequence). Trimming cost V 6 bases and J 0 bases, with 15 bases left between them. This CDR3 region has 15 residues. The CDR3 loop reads CASSPPTGSSYEQYF. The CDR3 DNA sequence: TGTGCCAGTAGCCCCCCGACGGGTAGCTCCTACGAGCAGTACTTC. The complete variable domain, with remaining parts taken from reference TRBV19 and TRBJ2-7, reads DGGITQSPKYLFRKEGQNVTLSCEQNLNHDAMYWYRQDPGQGLRLIYYSQIVNDFQKGDIAEGYSVSREKKESFPLTVTSAQKNPTAFYLCASSPPTGSSYEQYFGPGTRLTVT.

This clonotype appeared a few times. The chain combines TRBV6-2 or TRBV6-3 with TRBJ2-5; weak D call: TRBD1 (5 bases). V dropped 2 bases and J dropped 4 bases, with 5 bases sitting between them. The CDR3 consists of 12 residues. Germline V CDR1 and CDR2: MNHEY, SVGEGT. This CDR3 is CASSYGAETQYF. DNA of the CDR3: TGTGCCAGCAGTTACGGGGCAGAGACCCAGTACTTC.

The CDR3 DNA reads as TGTGCCAGCAGCCTTTACACAGGCATCACAGATACGCAGTATTTT. Amino acid sequence: CASSLYTGITDTQYF. The chain uses TRBV7-2 and TRBJ2-3; maybe TRBD1 (5 bases). CDR3 length equals 15 residues. The ends were cut back, 5 bases at V and 2 bases at J, with 14 bases in the middle. From germline, CDR1 is SGHTA and CDR2 FQGNSA. Using reference TRBV7-2 and TRBJ2-3 for the parts outside the CDR3, the full variable domain is GAGVSQSPSNKVTEKGKDVELRCDPISGHTALYWYRQSLGQGLEFLIYFQGNSAPDKSGLPSDRFSAERTGGSVSTLTIQRTQQEDSAVYLCASSLYTGITDTQYFGPGTRLTVL.

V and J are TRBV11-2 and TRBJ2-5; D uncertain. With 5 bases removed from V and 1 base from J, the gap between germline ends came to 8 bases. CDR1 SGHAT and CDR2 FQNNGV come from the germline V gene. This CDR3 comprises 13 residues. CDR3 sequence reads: CASSRARQETQYF. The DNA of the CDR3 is TGTGCCAGCAGCCGGGCTCGCCAAGAGACCCAGTACTTC.